The clone carrying this T cell receptor (beta chain) was recorded at least ten times. Patients aged 18 to 65 with hyperthyroidism were newly diagnosed, with duration under 2 months. The sample originates from a study of T cells in Graves' hyperthyroidism and ophthalmopathy. RNA transcripts gave rise to amplified TCR beta CDR3 regions. In the first-round RT-PCR of the TCR CDR3, the HTBI primer set was used. TCRdb re-derived calls from the multiplex PCR reads in MiXCR, one entry per CDR3 protein. The repertoire includes hundreds of thousands of distinct CDR3 sequences, about 14% of them detected once, and 4.5% to 6% sits in the top ten. Input material: blood. This receptor was identified in a woman aged 25 to 39 with Graves' hyperthyroidism that later progressed to Graves' ophthalmopathy.

CDR3 amino acids: CSVWTDPATEAFF. CDR3 DNA sequence: TGCAGCGTTTGGACAGATCCGGCCACTGAAGCTTTCTTT. The chain has TRBV29-1 and TRBJ1-1; the D gene is possibly TRBD1 (6 bases). The CDR3 is made up of 13 amino acids. The V end lost 5 bases, the J end lost 4 bases, and 14 bases lay between the germline ends. Germline lookup yields CDR1 SQVTM and CDR2 ANQGSEA.